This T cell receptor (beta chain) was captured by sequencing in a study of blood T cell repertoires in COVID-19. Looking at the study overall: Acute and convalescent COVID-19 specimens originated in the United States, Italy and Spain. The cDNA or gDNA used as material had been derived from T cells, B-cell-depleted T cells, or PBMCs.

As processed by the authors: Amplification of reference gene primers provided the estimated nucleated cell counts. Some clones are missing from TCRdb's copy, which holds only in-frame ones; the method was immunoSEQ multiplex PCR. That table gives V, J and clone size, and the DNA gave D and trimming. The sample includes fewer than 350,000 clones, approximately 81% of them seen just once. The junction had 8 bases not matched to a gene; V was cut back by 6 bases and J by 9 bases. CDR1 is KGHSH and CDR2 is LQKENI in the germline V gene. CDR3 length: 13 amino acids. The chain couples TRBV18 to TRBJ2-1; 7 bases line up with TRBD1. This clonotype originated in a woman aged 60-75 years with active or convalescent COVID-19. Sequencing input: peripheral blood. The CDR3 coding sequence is TGTGCCAGCTCGCCGACAGGGTCCGCTGAGCAGTTCTTC. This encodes CASSPTGSAEQFF.